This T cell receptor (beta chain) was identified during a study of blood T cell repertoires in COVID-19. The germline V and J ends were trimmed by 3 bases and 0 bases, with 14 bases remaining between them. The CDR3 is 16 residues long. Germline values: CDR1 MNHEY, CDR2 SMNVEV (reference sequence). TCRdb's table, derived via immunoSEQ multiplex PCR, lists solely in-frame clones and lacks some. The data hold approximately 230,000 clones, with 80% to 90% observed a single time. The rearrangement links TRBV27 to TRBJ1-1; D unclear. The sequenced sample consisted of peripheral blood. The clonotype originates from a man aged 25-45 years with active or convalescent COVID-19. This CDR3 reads CASSFWAGTMNTEAFF. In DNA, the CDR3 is TGTGCCAGCAGTTTTTGGGCGGGCACCATGAACACTGAAGCTTTCTTT.